The 12 T cell receptor beta chains in this list originate from one sample, sequenced in a study of spatial heterogeneity in lung cancer. General observations from the study: Tumors with more nonsynonymous mutations had more expanded intratumoral alpha and beta TCRs.

Noted time point: sample taken at primary tumor resection. One entry per CDR3 protein results from TCRdb running MiXCR on the 5' RACE reads. The data contain 3,000 to 4,000 distinct CDR3 sequences, more than 6.5% of them singletons. No antigen is known for these receptors. Sequencing used lung tumor tissue, obtained at surgery. Source of these receptors: a male donor with early-stage non-small cell lung cancer.

This clonotype was seen ten or more times. This beta chain is a stray read from a library made for alpha chains; its abundance is not meaningful. This chain links TRBV7-2 with TRBJ2-5; no definite D call. The V and J ends lost 4 bases and 5 bases respectively, with 17 bases between them. Per the germline V gene, CDR1 is SGHTA and CDR2 is FQGNSA. This CDR3 region has 15 residues. The CDR3 here is CASSSQSAAGETQYF. In DNA, the CDR3 is TGTGCCAGCAGCTCCCAGTCTGCGGCTGGGGAGACCCAGTACTTC.

Judged by abundance, this clonotype is medium-sized. The library was prepared for alpha chains; this beta chain is a stray read, so its frequency means little. The gene calls are TRBV27 and TRBJ2-5; D is possibly TRBD1 (6 bases). The CDR3 length is 14 residues. Germline CDR1 reads MNHEY; CDR2 reads SMNVEV (reference sequence). Between the trimmed V and J ends, which lost 0 bases and 7 bases, there was a span of 12 bases. CDR3 in DNA: TGTGCCAGCAGTTTATCGACAGGTTGGGGGACCCAGTACTTC. Amino acid sequence: CASSLSTGWGTQYF.

This clonotype counts as medium-sized. Because the library targeted alpha chains, this beta chain is an off-target read whose size means little. The chain joins TRBV10-3 to TRBJ2-3; no clear D gene. This CDR3 has 11 residues. The V gene's germline CDR1 is ENHRY and CDR2 SYGVKD. The V and J ends lost 8 bases and 6 bases respectively, with 9 bases between them. CDR3 nucleotides: TGTGCCATCGCACCCGGGGATACGCAGTATTTT. It codes for CAIAPGDTQYF.

This clonotype is medium-sized (0.01 to 0.1%). Found in a library prepared for alpha chains, this beta chain is an off-target read, and its abundance has little meaning. CDR3: CASSPLGSGGIYEQFF. The CDR3 nucleotides read TGTGCCAGCAGCCCCCTGGGGAGCGGGGGTATCTATGAGCAGTTCTTC. The chain has TRBV7-6 and TRBJ2-1; TRBD2 agrees at 8 bases. Trimming at V came to 5 bases and at J to 8 bases, leaving 14 bases not matched to a gene. CDR1 is SGHVS and CDR2 is FNYEAQ in the germline V gene. The CDR3 is 16 amino acids.

This clonotype is labeled medium-sized. This beta chain slipped into a library made for alpha chains as a stray read, so its size is not meaningful. The J gene is TRBJ2-6, the V gene TRBV7-9; a weak D match, TRBD1 (6 bases). The V end was cut by 1 base, the J end by 2 bases, with 6 bases between. There are 15 residues in the CDR3. Germline CDR1 is SEHNR and CDR2 is FQNEAQ (reference sequence). The CDR3 loop is CASSLEGAGANVLTF. The CDR3 DNA reads TGTGCCAGCAGCTTAGAGGGGGCTGGGGCCAACGTCCTGACTTTC.

This clonotype was detected many times. In a library made to pick up alpha chains, this beta chain is a stray read with a size that means little. The chain recombines TRBV18 with TRBJ1-5, with 9 bases lining up with TRBD1. The CDR3 runs to 15 residues. With V trimmed by 3 bases and J by 5 bases, 5 bases remained unmatched. CDR1 is KGHSH and CDR2 is LQKENI in the germline V gene. The CDR3 DNA sequence: TGTGCCAGCTCACCCCGGGACAGGGAAGATCAGCCCCAGCATTTT. Its protein product is CASSPRDREDQPQHF.

This clonotype is medium-sized by share. This beta chain appears as a stray read in a library generated for alpha chains; its size is not informative. This chain links TRBV29-1 with TRBJ2-3; D gene unclear. The CDR3 consists of 13 residues. The V gene lost 2 bases and the J gene lost 2 bases, with 8 bases spanning the gap. Germline V gene sequence: CDR1 SQVTM, CDR2 ANQGSEA. The CDR3 region has the DNA TGCAGCGTTGAAATTCCGCCCACAGATACGCAGTATTTT. Translated, it gives CSVEIPPTDTQYF.

Ten or more counts support this clonotype. As an off-target read in a library built for alpha chains, this beta chain has a frequency of little significance. The chain is built from TRBV20-1 and TRBJ2-4; D not certain. V lost 0 bases and J lost 0, with 12 bases in between. The CDR3 totals 16 residues. From germline, CDR1 is DFQATT and CDR2 SNEGSKA (reference sequence). CDR3 bases: TGCAGTGCTAGAGATTCCTTGTATCTAGCCAAAAACATTCAGTACTTC. Its protein is CSARDSLYLAKNIQYF.

This clonotype was observed many times. In a library made to pick up alpha chains, this beta chain is a stray read with a size that means little. The chain couples TRBV27 to TRBJ2-5; D is unresolved. V was pared by 2 bases and J by 0 bases, with 13 bases between. This CDR3 has 16 amino acids. Germline CDR1 reads MNHEY; CDR2 reads SMNVEV (reference sequence). The CDR3 sequence: CASSLVGHDYQETQYF. In nucleotides, the CDR3 is TGTGCCAGCAGTTTAGTCGGGCACGATTACCAAGAGACCCAGTACTTC.

Comment on this clonotype: The size of this beta chain means little, since it is a stray read in a library made for alpha chains. This chain connects TRBV18 to TRBJ2-1; D perhaps matches TRBD2 (5 bases). Germline values: CDR1 KGHSH, CDR2 LQKENI. CDR3 length: 12 amino acids. V lost 5 bases to trimming and J lost 9 bases, with 11 bases between them. The CDR3 DNA sequence: TGTGCCAGCTCAGCGCTAGCTATTGAGCAGTTCTTC. This translates into CASSALAIEQFF.

In the case of this clonotype: Little can be read into the size of this beta chain, an off-target read in a library designed for alpha chains. The chain employs TRBV6-1 and TRBJ1-5, with D perhaps matching TRBD1 (5 bases). V lost 0 bases and J lost 2, with 11 bases in between. Germline V gene sequence: CDR1 MNHNS, CDR2 SASEGT. The CDR3 totals 16 residues. CDR3 region: CASSEARETGNQPQHF. CDR3 sequence (DNA): TGTGCCAGCAGTGAAGCTCGGGAGACAGGCAATCAGCCCCAGCATTTT.

This clonotype is deemed medium-sized. Because the library targeted alpha chains, this beta chain is an off-target read whose size means little. The chain is built from TRBV21-1 and TRBJ1-5; no check of the table's D call, TRBD1, against the DNA was made. TRBV21-1 is assigned pseudogene status. The CDR3 extends over 17 amino acids. CDR3 nucleotides: TGTGCCAGCCACCTTGACAGGGGACCGAGAAGCAATCAGCCCCAGCATTTT. Translating it yields CASHLDRGPRSNQPQHF.